These T cell receptor beta chains were read from a single sample in a study of radiotherapy plus CTLA-4 blockade in lung cancer. Generated by immunoSEQ multiplex PCR, the TCRdb table keeps only in-frame clones and is missing some. The sample has some 71,000 clones, roughly four fifths seen once; the top ten hold 16%. The material was peripheral blood, obtained from a patient treated with radiotherapy plus ipilimumab. These receptors were obtained from a human donor with non-small cell lung cancer whose response to radiotherapy plus ipilimumab could not be evaluated. Some clones in this sample may be carry-over from other donors' samples. Each CDR3 is given with its conserved first and last residue.

J gene: TRBJ1-3; V gene: TRBV6-1; CDR3 protein: CASRPQGVGNTIYF
J gene: .; V gene: TRBV5-1; CDR3 protein: CASSLWQAGSYEQYF
J gene: TRBJ2-1; V gene: TRBV7-8; CDR3 protein: CASSPLSREQFF
J gene: TRBJ2-1; V gene: TRBV19; CDR3 protein: CASSTRQGNGNEQFF
J gene: TRBJ1-2; V gene: TRBV6-5; CDR3 protein: CASRTPGQGAWGYTF
J gene: TRBJ1-6; V gene: TRBV6-1; CDR3 protein: CASRIDRDSPLHF
J gene: TRBJ1-2; V gene: TRBV7-3; CDR3 protein: CASSPGIGGYTF
J gene: TRBJ1-4; V gene: TRBV9; CDR3 protein: CASSVDPLDRGRLNEKLFF
J gene: TRBJ1-1; V gene: TRBV6-6; CDR3 protein: CASSSDDRMNTEAFF
J gene: TRBJ2-1; V gene: TRBV5-1; CDR3 protein: CASSLTRGGVEQFF
J gene: TRBJ1-5; V gene: TRBV4-2; CDR3 protein: CASSQEEQGRQPQHF
J gene: TRBJ1-1; V gene: TRBV27; CDR3 protein: CASSILGGNTEAFF
J gene: TRBJ1-5; V gene: TRBV5-4; CDR3 protein: CASSLSGGGNQPQHF
J gene: TRBJ2-5; V gene: TRBV7-6; CDR3 protein: CASSPPYQGQYF
J gene: TRBJ2-2; V gene: TRBV4-2; CDR3 protein: CASSQDNLAGPNTGELFF
J gene: TRBJ2-7; V gene: TRBV11-2; CDR3 protein: CASRRQGGYEQYF
J gene: TRBJ1-4; V gene: TRBV6-5; CDR3 protein: CASSYQGLSEKLFF
J gene: TRBJ1-2; V gene: TRBV5-5; CDR3 protein: CASSLALTGIYGYTF
J gene: TRBJ2-5; V gene: TRBV2; CDR3 protein: CASSRRFGGGQETQYF
J gene: TRBJ2-7; V gene: TRBV5-1; CDR3 protein: CASSRSVRDEQYF
J gene: TRBJ2-7; V gene: TRBV7-7; CDR3 protein: CASSKGQGAYEQYF
J gene: TRBJ2-3; V gene: TRBV4-3; CDR3 protein: CASSQDRPGGTSTDTQYF
J gene: TRBJ1-6; V gene: TRBV4-1; CDR3 protein: CASSQDPATSGYSPLHF
J gene: TRBJ2-7; V gene: TRBV5-3; CDR3 protein: CARSEGQGSTYEQYF
J gene: TRBJ1-5; V gene: TRBV28; CDR3 protein: CASSLGGGGNQPQHF
J gene: TRBJ2-5; V gene: TRBV7-3; CDR3 protein: CASSSQQGETQYF
J gene: TRBJ2-5; V gene: TRBV7-3; CDR3 protein: CASSLTTGLEETQYF
J gene: TRBJ1-1; V gene: TRBV19; CDR3 protein: CASSAQGTLEAFF
J gene: TRBJ2-7; V gene: TRBV7-2; CDR3 protein: CASSLVAGGLYEQYF
J gene: TRBJ1-3; V gene: TRBV15; CDR3 protein: CATSTRYPGNTIYF
J gene: TRBJ1-1; V gene: TRBV5-6; CDR3 protein: CASSLYTSGGGYTEAFF
J gene: TRBJ1-2; V gene: TRBV2; CDR3 protein: CASRKEQGNYGYTF
J gene: TRBJ1-2; V gene: TRBV7-2; CDR3 protein: CASSLESGPRGYTF
J gene: TRBJ1-2; V gene: TRBV5-1; CDR3 protein: CASSNGARGSYGYTF
J gene: TRBJ2-3; V gene: TRBV5-1; CDR3 protein: CASSRLAGDEDTQYF
J gene: TRBJ2-3; V gene: TRBV6-6; CDR3 protein: CASTLALNTDTQYF
J gene: TRBJ1-2; V gene: TRBV7-2; CDR3 protein: CASSLAGTQVGSGYTF
J gene: TRBJ2-1; V gene: TRBV4-3; CDR3 protein: CASSLDRSSYNEQFF
J gene: TRBJ2-3; V gene: TRBV6-5; CDR3 protein: CASSSGLGGDTQYF